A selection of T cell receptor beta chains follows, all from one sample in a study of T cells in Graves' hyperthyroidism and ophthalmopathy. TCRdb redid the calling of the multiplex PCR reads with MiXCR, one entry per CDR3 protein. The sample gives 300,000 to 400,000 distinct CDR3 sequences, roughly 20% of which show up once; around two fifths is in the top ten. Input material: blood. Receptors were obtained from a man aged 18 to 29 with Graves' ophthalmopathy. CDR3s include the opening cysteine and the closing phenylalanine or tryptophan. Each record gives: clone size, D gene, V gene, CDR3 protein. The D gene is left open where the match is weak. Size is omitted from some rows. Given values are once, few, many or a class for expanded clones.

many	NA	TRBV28	CASSQVGDLYEQYF
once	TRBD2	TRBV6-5	CASSYSYEGLARTDTQYF
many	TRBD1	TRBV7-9	CASSLGQGAQFF
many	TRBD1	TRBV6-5	CASSYAQGSTYEQYF
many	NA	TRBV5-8	CASSLRGARTEAFF
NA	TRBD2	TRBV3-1	CAITLAGETQYF
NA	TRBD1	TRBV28	CASSWGDRGNGYTF
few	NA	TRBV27	CASSPWPQRGIGYTF
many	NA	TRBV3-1	CASSLTYEETQYF
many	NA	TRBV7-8	CASSRSGDKSTNYGYTF
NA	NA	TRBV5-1	CASSSGSLGGGKNIQYF